This T cell receptor (beta chain) was documented in a study of cytomegalovirus exposure and HLA in healthy donors. V lost 0 bases and J 2 bases, leaving 14 bases between the germline ends. Germline V gives CDR1 SGHTS, CDR2 YDEGEE. There are 16 residues in the CDR3. This PCR relied on a set of 60 Vbeta primers and 13 Jbeta primers. In the original processing: Around 10 million of the roughly 80 million unique TCR beta chains counted in a later analysis were shared. Generated by immunoSEQ multiplex PCR, the TCRdb table keeps only in-frame clones and is missing some. V and J calls and clone size are copied from that table; D and trimming were computed from the DNA. The sample has about 190,000 clones, around 80% seen once. Notes on this clone: Its specificity is unknown.

Findings and limits, study-wide: Specificity of three CMV-associated chains for CMV antigens was verified in vitro.

The chain links TRBV5-8 to TRBJ1-2, with D uncertain. Sequenced material: PBMCs. The TCR was taken from a man aged 40-49 years in good health and CMV-seropositive. The CDR3 protein is CASSLGAGPTNYGYTF. DNA for the CDR3: TGTGCCAGCAGCTTGGGGGCAGGCCCGACCAACTATGGCTACACCTTC.